This is a list of T cell receptor beta chains from one sample in a study of blood T cell repertoires in COVID-19. Assay: immunoSEQ multiplex PCR; the TCRdb copy retains only in-frame clones and omits some. The sample lists about 170,000 clones; about 80% were seen once. Sequenced material: peripheral blood. The receptors stem from a human donor with acute or convalescent COVID-19. The donor label of this sample is uncertain. CDR3s include the opening cysteine and the closing phenylalanine or tryptophan. D genes are given only for firm matches. Rows give clone size only sometimes, using once, few, many, or a class for an expanded clone.

j_gene | v_gene | abundance | d_gene | CDR3aa | CDR3nt
TRBJ1-1 | TRBV12-3/TRBV12-4 | NA | NA | CASSGQVYTEAFF | TGTGCCAGCAGTGGTCAGGTGTACACTGAAGCTTTCTTT
TRBJ2-7 | TRBV6-5 | NA | TRBD1 | CASSYPGQGAQQYF | TGTGCCAGCAGTTACCCCGGACAGGGGGCTCAGCAGTACTTC
TRBJ2-3 | TRBV7-2 | NA | NA | CASSTRPFTDTQYF | TGTGCCAGCAGCACTCGCCCGTTCACAGATACGCAGTATTTT
TRBJ1-4 | TRBV7-9 | NA | NA | CASSLAATSNEKLFF | TGTGCCAGCAGCTTAGCAGCGACGTCTAATGAAAAACTGTTTTTT
TRBJ1-4 | TRBV14 | NA | TRBD1 | CASSPPGQGPTNEKLFF | TGTGCCAGCAGCCCCCCGGGACAGGGCCCAACTAATGAAAAACTGTTTTTT
TRBJ2-6 | TRBV7-3 | NA | NA | CASSPAGPSAGANVLTF | TGTGCCAGCAGCCCCGCCGGTCCCTCGGCTGGGGCCAACGTCCTGACTTTC
TRBJ2-3 | TRBV28 | NA | TRBD1 | CASGTGVLDTQYF | TGTGCCAGCGGGACAGGGGTCTTGGATACGCAGTATTTT
TRBJ1-6 | TRBV19 | NA | NA | CASSIEGRPLHF | TGTGCCAGTAGTATAGAGGGCAGACCCCTCCACTTT
TRBJ2-7 | TRBV5-1 | NA | NA | CASSSLEGTHYEQYF | TGCGCCAGCAGCTCGTTGGAGGGAACCCACTACGAGCAGTACTTC
TRBJ1-5 | TRBV19 | NA | TRBD1 | CATARTGYSPNQPQHF | TGTGCCACCGCAAGGACAGGGTATTCTCCGAATCAGCCCCAGCATTTT
TRBJ2-3 | TRBV7-8 | few | NA | CASSLDGRLRGTDTQYF | TGTGCCAGCAGCTTAGATGGCCGTCTCAGGGGCACAGATACGCAGTATTTT
TRBJ1-2 | TRBV2 | few | NA | CASRLGPIYGYTF | TGTGCCAGCAGACTAGGGCCCATCTATGGCTACACCTTC
TRBJ2-5 | TRBV15 | NA | TRBD2 | CATSRGGLAGLETQYF | TGTGCCACCAGCAGGGGGGGGCTAGCGGGGCTAGAGACCCAGTACTTC
TRBJ2-7 | TRBV3-1/TRBV3-2 | NA | TRBD1 | CASSQGQGTLRYEQYF | TGTGCCAGCAGCCAGGGACAGGGGACTCTTCGCTACGAGCAGTACTTC
TRBJ1-2 | TRBV19 | NA | TRBD1 | CASTRDRTNYGYTF | TGTGCCAGTACTCGGGACAGGACTAACTATGGCTACACCTTC
TRBJ1-2 | TRBV3-1/TRBV3-2 | NA | TRBD1 | CASSRGDSGGYTF | TGTGCCAGCAGCCGCGGGGACAGCGGTGGCTACACCTTC
TRBJ1-5 | TRBV21-1 | few | NA | CASSKEGGQAPDSNQPQHF | TGTGCCAGCAGCAAAGAGGGGGGACAGGCTCCGGATAGCAATCAGCCCCAGCATTTT
TRBJ1-1 | TRBV28 | once | NA | CASSSGLLGSEAFF | TGTGCCAGCAGTAGTGGTCTTTTGGGCTCTGAAGCTTTCTTT
TRBJ2-2 | TRBV7-7 | NA | NA | CASSPVGAATGELFF | TGTGCCAGCAGCCCGGTAGGGGCTGCCACCGGGGAGCTGTTTTTT
TRBJ2-4 | TRBV4-2 | NA | TRBD1 | CASSQEAGQGKLAKNIQYF | TGTGCCAGCAGCCAAGAGGCGGGACAGGGGAAACTAGCCAAAAACATTCAGTACTTC
TRBJ2-1 | TRBV4-1 | NA | TRBD2 | CASSQLGLVHNEQFF | TGCGCCAGCAGCCAGCTGGGACTAGTTCACAATGAGCAGTTCTTC
TRBJ1-2 | TRBV5-1 | NA | NA | CASSLSGGTMPGGYTF | TGCGCCAGCAGCTTGTCGGGGGGGACAATGCCAGGTGGCTACACCTTC
TRBJ2-1 | TRBV6-5 | NA | NA | CASSLEGGPLEQFF | TGTGCCAGCAGCTTGGAGGGGGGGCCGTTGGAGCAGTTCTTC
TRBJ1-4 | TRBV10-3 | NA | TRBD1 | CATQGRDRGNEKLFF | TGTGCCACCCAGGGGCGGGACAGGGGTAATGAAAAACTGTTTTTT
TRBJ1-5 | TRBV2 | NA | TRBD1 | CASTGQGARSQPQHF | TGTGCCAGCACCGGACAGGGGGCGCGTAGTCAGCCCCAGCATTTT
TRBJ1-2 | TRBV30 | once | TRBD1 | CAGQLGQGEVGYTF | TGTGCCGGGCAGCTCGGACAGGGAGAAGTTGGCTACACCTTC
TRBJ1-1 | TRBV6-5 | NA | TRBD1 | CASSRTGGEAFF | TGTGCCAGCAGTCGGACAGGGGGCGAAGCTTTCTTT
TRBJ1-4 | TRBV11-2 | NA | TRBD1 | CASSLERTGLGEKLFF | TGTGCCAGCAGCTTAGAGAGGACAGGGTTGGGTGAAAAACTGTTTTTT
TRBJ1-2 | TRBV19 | NA | NA | CASNQQGDNYGYTF | TGTGCCAGTAACCAGCAGGGCGACAACTATGGCTACACCTTC
TRBJ2-1 | TRBV7-3 | NA | TRBD2 | CASSSLAVYNEQFF | TGTGCCAGCAGCTCACTAGCGGTTTACAATGAGCAGTTCTTC
TRBJ2-4 | TRBV29-1 | few | NA | CSVDAHQGNIQYF | TGCAGCGTTGATGCCCACCAGGGAAACATTCAGTACTTC
TRBJ2-1 | TRBV2 | NA | NA | CASSTDYNEQFF | TGTGCCAGCAGTACAGACTACAATGAGCAGTTCTTC
TRBJ1-1 | TRBV15 | NA | NA | CATSRELAGVFMNTEAFF | TGTGCCACCAGCAGAGAATTGGCAGGCGTATTCATGAACACTGAAGCTTTCTTT
TRBJ2-7 | TRBV18 | NA | NA | CASSPQAAKYEQYF | TGTGCCAGCTCACCACAGGCGGCTAAATACGAGCAGTACTTC
TRBJ1-5 | TRBV19 | NA | NA | CASSPGGGINDQPQHF | TGTGCCAGTAGTCCCGGGGGGGGCATTAACGATCAGCCCCAGCATTTT
TRBJ1-6 | TRBV5-1 | NA | NA | CASSLGGGAGSYNSPLHF | TGCGCCAGCAGCTTGGGGGGAGGCGCGGGATCCTATAATTCACCCCTCCACTTT
TRBJ2-3 | TRBV18 | NA | NA | CASSPGLSGSTDTQYF | TGTGCCAGCTCCCCAGGACTAAGCGGGAGCACAGATACGCAGTATTTT
TRBJ1-2 | TRBV6-6 | NA | TRBD1 | CASRPGGTGINYGYTF | TGTGCCAGCAGGCCGGGGGGGACAGGGATTAACTATGGCTACACCTTC
TRBJ1-4 | TRBV7-9 | NA | NA | CASSLALTATNEKLFF | TGTGCCAGCAGCTTAGCGCTAACGGCAACTAATGAAAAACTGTTTTTT
TRBJ1-5 | TRBV30 | few | NA | CAWSQGGNQPQHF | TGTGCCTGGTCACAGGGAGGCAATCAGCCCCAGCATTTT
TRBJ2-2 | TRBV27 | NA | NA | CASSPRRDGGELFF | TGTGCCAGCAGTCCCCGCAGGGATGGCGGGGAGCTGTTTTTT
TRBJ1-5 | TRBV6-6 | NA | NA | CASSSRGSNQPQHF | TGTGCCAGCAGTTCACGGGGAAGCAATCAGCCCCAGCATTTT
TRBJ2-1 | TRBV6-2/TRBV6-3 | few | NA | CASSSWQEQFF | TGTGCCAGCAGCAGTTGGCAAGAGCAGTTCTTC